This T cell receptor (beta chain) was captured in a study of T cells in Graves' hyperthyroidism and ophthalmopathy. Worth noting for this clonotype: Its target is unknown.

Diagnoses were established using clinical symptoms, serum thyroxine and TRAb, thyroid ultrasound and orbital computed tomography. It was at first hyperthyroidism diagnosis, before any ophthalmopathy symptoms, that the blood sample was taken. Researchers amplified the TCR beta CDR3 regions from RNA transcripts. Initially, a first-round RT-PCR of the TCR CDR3 employed the HTBI primer set. Each CDR3 protein is one row after TCRdb ran MiXCR on the multiplex PCR reads. The sample carries over 700,000 distinct CDR3 sequences, roughly a sixth recorded once. Overall study results and limits: Most clonotypes expanded in thyroid above 0.001 were likewise present in blood. Model-based prediction identified ophthalmopathy a median roughly 5.9 months prior to its onset.

The sequenced sample consisted of blood. The source is a woman aged 50 to 60 with Graves' hyperthyroidism that later progressed to Graves' ophthalmopathy.

The CDR3 DNA is TGTGCCAGTAGTCCAAGACCGGGACAGGGGGCCTCTGGCTACACCTTC. This translates into CASSPRPGQGASGYTF. V usage is TRBV19 and J usage is TRBJ1-2, with TRBD1 identical over 12 bases. V shed 5 bases, J shed 7 bases, and the junction held 11 bases outside the gene matches. CDR3 size: 16 residues. CDR1 and CDR2 (germline): LNHDA, SQIVND (reference sequence).